These T cell receptor beta chains were read from a single sample in a study of blood T cell repertoires in COVID-19. Method: immunoSEQ multiplex PCR; TCRdb's copy keeps in-frame clones and lacks some. The profile shows about 400,000 clones, about 90% of them singletons. The sequenced sample was PBMCs or T cells enriched from blood (not recorded which). These receptors were collected from a woman aged 25 to 39 who had recovered from COVID-19. CDR3s include the opening cysteine and the closing phenylalanine or tryptophan. The order of the fields is clone size, J gene, D gene, V gene, CDR3 DNA, CDR3 protein. A D gene is named only where the DNA matches it firmly. Part of the rows lack a size; the others show once, few, many or a class for expanded clones.

NA,TRBJ1-5,TRBD1,TRBV7-2,TGTGCCAGCAGCCCAGACAGGGTTCAGCCCCAGCATTTT,CASSPDRVQPQHF
once,TRBJ2-2,NA,TRBV5-1,TGCGCCAGCAGCTTGGCCACAGGCACCGGGGAGCTGTTTTTT,CASSLATGTGELFF
NA,TRBJ1-2,NA,TRBV28,TGTGCCAGCGGGCCAGCCGATCTTTATGGCTACACCTTC,CASGPADLYGYTF
NA,TRBJ1-1,NA,TRBV29-1,TGCAGCGTTCTAAACACTGAAGCTTTCTTT,CSVLNTEAFF
NA,TRBJ2-3,NA,TRBV5-5,TGTGCCAGCAGCTTGACCCAGAGGAAAGATACGCAGTATTTT,CASSLTQRKDTQYF
NA,TRBJ1-5,NA,TRBV30,TGTGCCTGGAGCCTTCCAACCGGGCCCCAGCATTTT,CAWSLPTGPQHF
NA,TRBJ2-3,TRBD1,TRBV27,TGTGCCAGCAGCAGGGGACAGTCGAGCACAGATACGCAGTATTTT,CASSRGQSSTDTQYF
NA,TRBJ2-3,NA,TRBV7-9,TGTGCCAGCAGCTTATCTGATACGCAGTATTTT,CASSLSDTQYF
NA,TRBJ1-1,NA,TRBV28,TGTGCCAGCAGCCGCCGAGTAGCTTTCTTT,CASSRRVAFF
NA,TRBJ2-3,NA,TRBV7-8,TGTGCCAGCAGCTTAAGCGTTTCGCGCACAGATACGCAGTATTTT,CASSLSVSRTDTQYF
NA,TRBJ1-5,NA,TRBV10-2,TGCGCCAGCAGTGAGTCGGGGGGATCGAATCAGCCCCAGCATTTT,CASSESGGSNQPQHF
NA,TRBJ1-6,TRBD1,TRBV7-2,TGTGCCAGCAGCTCGACAGGGACCTATAATTCACCCCTCCACTTT,CASSSTGTYNSPLHF
few,TRBJ1-1,NA,TRBV6-1,TGTGCCAGCAGTGAAGCACGACAGTTGAACACTGAAGCTTTCTTT,CASSEARQLNTEAFF